Below, 23 T cell receptor beta chains from the same sample are listed, as sequenced in a study of blood T cells in healthy people across ages. Together with a sample-barcoded 5' primer, a J-beta primer mix was included in a second PCR lasting about 7 to 11 cycles. MiXCR, applied by TCRdb to the 5' RACE reads, yields one record per CDR3 protein. The sample carries roughly 1.6 million distinct CDR3 sequences, roughly 30% recorded once. Specimen: blood. The receptors were gathered from a woman aged 25-40 years in good health.

The chain uses TRBV3-1 and TRBJ1-1, with 8 bases fitting TRBD1. The CDR3 is made up of 14 amino acids. Losses at the gene ends were 3 bases for V and 2 bases for J; bases not matched to a gene: 2. Germline V gene sequence: CDR1 LGHDT, CDR2 YNNKEL (reference sequence). CDR3 bases: TGTGCCAGCAGCCAGACAGGGGAAAACACTGAAGCTTTCTTT. Translating it yields CASSQTGENTEAFF.

This clonotype turned up a few times. V gene TRBV25-1 combines with J gene TRBJ2-7, with a weak D call TRBD2 (5 bases). The CDR3 is 16 residues long. Germline V lookup: CDR1 MGHDK, CDR2 SYGVNS. Trimming removed 1 base from V and 2 bases from J, with 15 bases in between. CDR3 residues: CASSESDTRETYEQYF. The CDR3 coding sequence is TGTGCCAGCAGTGAATCGGATACTCGGGAAACCTACGAGCAGTACTTC.

This clonotype was detected a few times. This chain links TRBV15 with TRBJ2-1; D perhaps matches TRBD2 (5 bases). The germline CDR1 and CDR2 sequences are LNHNV and YYDKDF (reference sequence). Deletions cut 1 base from V and 6 bases from J, with 13 bases between. The CDR3 runs to 15 residues. CDR3: CATSRAGYSGNEQFF. In DNA form, the CDR3 reads TGTGCCACCAGCAGAGCAGGATACAGCGGCAATGAGCAGTTCTTC.

The chain employs TRBV15 and TRBJ2-1; D remains ambiguous. The CDR3 length is 15 residues. V lost 8 bases, J lost 0 bases, and 14 bases lay in between. From germline, CDR1 is LNHNV and CDR2 YYDKDF (reference sequence). The CDR3 sequence: CATGFGLNSYNEQFF. CDR3 coding DNA: TGTGCCACCGGCTTTGGTTTAAACTCCTACAATGAGCAGTTCTTC.

The CDR3 here is CSVTSSGHIGPQPQHF. For the CDR3, the DNA is TGCAGCGTAACCAGCTCGGGACATATAGGTCCCCAGCCCCAGCATTTT. The chain combines TRBV29-1 with TRBJ1-5; a weak D match, TRBD1 (6 bases). This CDR3 contains 16 residues. Trimming left V 6 bases short and J 7 bases short, with 25 bases between. Per the germline V gene, CDR1 is SQVTM and CDR2 is ANQGSEA.

This sequence joins TRBV18 and TRBJ2-1, with 8 bases aligning to TRBD1. Germline V gives CDR1 KGHSH, CDR2 LQKENI. The CDR3 runs 15 residues. V shed 1 base, J shed 3 bases, and the junction held 2 bases outside the gene matches. The CDR3 loop is CASSPRDRLYNEQFF. The CDR3 DNA follows: TGTGCCAGCTCACCACGGGACAGGCTCTACAATGAGCAGTTCTTC.

This clonotype was observed a few times. The chain recombines TRBV15 with TRBJ1-2, with D hard to call. Germline CDR1 reads LNHNV; CDR2 reads YYDKDF (reference sequence). Trimming took 5 bases from V and 2 from J, leaving 15 bases between them. This CDR3 contains 15 residues. The CDR3, as DNA: TGTGCCACCAGCCCAGATCAAATAGGGAACTATGGCTACACCTTC. Translated: CATSPDQIGNYGYTF.

This chain's CDR3 is CSARERRGGADTQYF. CDR3 sequence (DNA): TGCAGTGCTAGAGAGCGCAGGGGAGGGGCAGATACGCAGTATTTT. The V gene is TRBV20-1, the J gene TRBJ2-3, with D perhaps matching TRBD2 (7 bases). This CDR3 spans 15 amino acids. V lost 0 bases to trimming and J lost 4 bases, with 14 bases between them. The germline gives CDR1 DFQATT, CDR2 SNEGSKA (reference sequence).

This clonotype was observed a handful of times. The gene calls are TRBV10-3 and TRBJ2-7; TRBD2 aligns across 11 bases. Germline values: CDR1 ENHRY, CDR2 SYGVKD. The V gene end was trimmed by 6 bases and the J gene end by 3 bases; junction bases not matched to a gene: 10. CDR3 length: 16 residues. The CDR3 DNA sequence: TGTGCCATCAGACCCAGTAGCGGGAGGGATTACTACGAGCAGTACTTC. It is translated as CAIRPSSGRDYYEQYF.

A few counts support this clonotype. The chain uses TRBV4-1 and TRBJ2-5, with D possibly matching TRBD2 (7 bases). Looked up from germline, CDR1 is MGHRA and CDR2 is YSYEKL. Between the trimmed V and J ends, which lost 4 bases and 4 bases, there was a span of 19 bases. The CDR3 totals 16 residues. This CDR3 reads CASSPGRGALIETQYF. The CDR3 coding sequence is TGCGCCAGCAGCCCCGGCCGGGGGGCGCTAATAGAGACCCAGTACTTC.

The sample holds a few counts of this clonotype. V and J are TRBV3-1 and TRBJ2-4, with a possible D match to TRBD1 (5 bases). The germline CDR1 and CDR2 sequences are LGHDT and YNNKEL (reference sequence). This CDR3 has 15 residues. Trimming removed 0 bases at V and 6 bases at J, with 12 bases between. This CDR3 is CASSQDRQGINIQYF. The DNA for the CDR3 is TGTGCCAGCAGCCAAGATCGGCAGGGAATAAACATTCAGTACTTC.

In its sample, this clonotype was seen a few times. The genes are TRBV27 and TRBJ1-2; possibly TRBD1 for D (5 bases). The CDR3 has 13 residues. CDR1 MNHEY and CDR2 SMNVEV come from the germline V gene (reference sequence). With 2 bases removed from V and 8 bases from J, the gap between germline ends came to 12 bases. The CDR3 DNA reads TGTGCCAGCAGTTTACTTGTGGGGGAAGGCTACACCTTC. It is translated as CASSLLVGEGYTF.

This chain uses TRBV7-9 with TRBJ1-1; no reliable D call. Deletions cut 5 bases from V and 3 bases from J, with 13 bases between. The germline CDR1 and CDR2 sequences are SEHNR and FQNEAQ (reference sequence). The CDR3 is 14 residues long. CDR3 sequence reads: CASSPGWAHTEAFF. Written as DNA, the CDR3 is TGTGCCAGCAGCCCGGGGTGGGCGCACACTGAAGCTTTCTTT.

Notes on this clonotype: This clone may be a read error of a much larger clone one base away. This chain links TRBV4-1 with TRBJ1-4; D is perhaps TRBD1 (5 bases). Between the trimmed V and J ends, which lost 2 bases and 0 bases, there was a span of 7 bases. Germline CDR1 MGHRA, CDR2 YSYEKL. The CDR3 spans 15 residues. CDR3 coding DNA: TGCGCCAGCAGCCAACAGGGAACAACTAATGAAAAACTGTTTTTT. It yields the protein CASSQQGTTNEKLFF.

The CDR3 sequence is CASSRAGGLGTGELFF. The CDR3 DNA sequence: TGTGCCAGCAGCCGGGCAGGGGGCTTGGGCACCGGGGAGCTGTTTTTT. The V call is TRBV11-2, the J call TRBJ2-2; 8 bases map to TRBD1. The trim removed 5 bases at V and 4 bases at J, leaving 9 bases unmatched. Germline-derived CDR1 and CDR2 are SGHAT and FQNNGV. The CDR3 spans 16 residues.

This clonotype was counted only a few times. CDR3 region: CASSKRPGQGVGYGYTF. The CDR3 DNA is TGTGCCAGCAGCAAGCGACCGGGACAGGGGGTCGGCTATGGCTACACCTTC. The chain is built from TRBV7-9 and TRBJ1-2; 11 nucleotides line up with TRBD1. CDR3 length: 17 residues. Germline-derived CDR1 and CDR2 are SEHNR and FQNEAQ (reference sequence). Trimming removed 5 bases from V and 4 bases from J; junction bases left unmatched: 12.

This clonotype was observed a few times. The gene calls are TRBV20-1 and TRBJ2-1; tentatively, D is TRBD1 or TRBD2 (6 bases each). CDR1 is DFQATT, CDR2 SNEGSKA, per germline (reference sequence). This CDR3 is 14 amino acids long. The ends were cut back, 0 bases at V and 10 bases at J, with 16 bases in the middle. The CDR3 protein is CSARDTGAALEQFF. In nucleotides, the CDR3 is TGCAGTGCTAGAGATACGGGGGCTGCCTTGGAGCAGTTCTTC.

The chain couples TRBV6-1 to TRBJ2-7, with 11 bases matching TRBD2. The CDR3 extends over 16 amino acids. CDR1 is MNHNS and CDR2 is SASEGT in the germline V gene. The junction had 7 bases not matched to a gene; V was cut back by 4 bases and J by 2 bases. Here the CDR3 DNA reads TGTGCCAGCAGTGTCCCAGGGACTAGCGGAGCCTACGAGCAGTACTTC. Its protein product is CASSVPGTSGAYEQYF.

This clonotype has only a few counts. The chain recombines TRBV24-1 with TRBJ2-1; possibly TRBD1 for D (6 bases). The V end lost 4 bases, the J end lost 10 bases, and 16 bases lay between the germline ends. This CDR3 comprises 14 residues. In germline, CDR1 is KGHDR, CDR2 SFDVKD. In nucleotides, the CDR3 is TGTGCCACCAGTGACCTGACAGGTTTCGAAGAGCAGTTCTTC. Translated: CATSDLTGFEEQFF.

This clonotype turned up a few times. The J gene is TRBJ2-5, the V gene TRBV15; the D is unclear. V was clipped by 8 bases and J by 4 bases, with 11 bases between them. Per the germline V gene, CDR1 is LNHNV and CDR2 is YYDKDF (reference sequence). This CDR3 is built from 12 residues. The CDR3 is CATQARRETQYF. The DNA for the CDR3 is TGTGCCACCCAAGCAAGACGAGAGACCCAGTACTTC.

The chain employs TRBV6-5 and TRBJ2-3; D perhaps matches TRBD1 (5 bases). This CDR3 region has 13 residues. The germline V gene encodes CDR1 MNHEY and CDR2 SVGAGI. V was trimmed by 0 bases and J by 5 bases, leaving 6 bases between them. Here the CDR3 reads CASSYSREDTQYF. The CDR3 coding sequence is TGTGCCAGCAGTTACTCCAGGGAAGATACGCAGTATTTT.

This clonotype was observed a few times. This chain links TRBV29-1 with TRBJ1-1; 8 bases are shared with TRBD1. V lost 4 bases to trimming and J lost 3 bases; unmatched junction nucleotides: 4. Germline-derived CDR1 and CDR2 are SQVTM and ANQGSEA. There are 13 residues in the CDR3. The DNA of the CDR3 is TGCAGCGTTGCAGGGGGCGCGTACACTGAAGCTTTCTTT. Amino acid sequence: CSVAGGAYTEAFF.

The J gene is TRBJ2-7, the V gene TRBV5-1; possible D gene TRBD2, 5 bases. Germline-derived CDR1 and CDR2 are SGHRS and YFSETQ. The V gene lost 3 bases and the J gene lost 2 bases, with 15 bases spanning the gap. This CDR3 contains 15 residues. The CDR3 loop is CASSSGPSQTYEQYF. The CDR3 DNA sequence: TGCGCCAGCAGCTCTGGCCCTAGCCAAACCTACGAGCAGTACTTC.